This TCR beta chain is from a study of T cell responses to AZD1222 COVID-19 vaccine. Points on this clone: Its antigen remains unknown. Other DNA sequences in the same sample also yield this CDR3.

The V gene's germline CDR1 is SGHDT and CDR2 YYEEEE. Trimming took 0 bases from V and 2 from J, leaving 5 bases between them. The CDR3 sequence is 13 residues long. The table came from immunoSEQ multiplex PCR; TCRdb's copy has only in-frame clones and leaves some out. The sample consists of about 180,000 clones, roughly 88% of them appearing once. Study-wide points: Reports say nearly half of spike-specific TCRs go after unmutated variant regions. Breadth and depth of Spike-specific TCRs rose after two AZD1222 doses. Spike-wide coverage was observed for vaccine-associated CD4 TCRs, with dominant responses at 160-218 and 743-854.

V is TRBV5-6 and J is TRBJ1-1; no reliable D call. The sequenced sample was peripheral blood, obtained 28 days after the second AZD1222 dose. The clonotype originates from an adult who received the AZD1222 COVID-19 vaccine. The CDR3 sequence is CASSLVANTEAFF. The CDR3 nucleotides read TGTGCCAGCAGCTTGGTAGCTAACACTGAAGCTTTCTTT.